This entry describes one T cell receptor (beta chain). Authors' processing steps: Amplification with reference gene primers provided the estimates of nucleated cell counts. Repertoires were generated with immunoSEQ multiplex PCR, while TCRdb's copy carries only in-frame clones and drops some. V, J and clone size were drawn from that table, and D and trimming were deduced from the DNA. The sample holds about 140,000 clones, 75% to 90% seen once. This entry comes from a study of blood T cell repertoires in COVID-19. Turning to the study itself: Acute and convalescent COVID-19 specimens originated in the United States, Italy and Spain. T cells, B-cell-depleted T cells, or PBMCs provided the cDNA or gDNA that served as material.

The CDR3 is 15 residues long. The germline CDR1 and CDR2 sequences are LGHNT and FRNRAP. Trimming took off 5 bases at V and 12 bases at J, with 20 bases between the two ends. The specimen was peripheral blood. This TCR was recovered from a woman aged 45-65 years with acute or convalescent COVID-19. The J gene is TRBJ1-6, the V gene TRBV12-5, with a weak D call TRBD1 (6 bases). CDR3 nucleotide sequence: TGTGCTAGTGGTCCGAACTTGACAGGCCCCCGACCCCTCCACTTT. Protein product: CASGPNLTGPRPLHF.